One sample yielded the 13 T cell receptor beta chains listed below, sequenced in a study of shared clonotypes between healthy human individuals. TCRdb's table, derived via immunoSEQ multiplex PCR, lists solely in-frame clones and lacks some. The table records roughly 1.5 million clones, approximately 98% of them present only once. Material for sequencing was naive CD4+ T cells sorted from blood. The subset was: CD45RA+ positively selected. These receptors were collected from a young man in good health.

This chain links TRBV5-1 with TRBJ2-6, with a weak D call TRBD1 (6 bases). The germline V gene has CDR1 SGHRS and CDR2 YFSETQ. V lost 3 bases and J lost 2, with 12 bases in between. The CDR3 totals 16 residues. The CDR3 sequence: CASSSQQGAGANVLTF. The CDR3 DNA is TGCGCCAGCAGCTCCCAACAGGGTGCTGGGGCCAACGTCCTGACTTTC. The variable domain in full, with the rest retrieved from reference TRBV5-1 and TRBJ2-6, is KAGVTQTPRYLIKTRGQQVTLSCSPISGHRSVSWYQQTPGQGLQFLFEYFSETQRNKGNFPGRFSGRQFSNSRSEMNVSTLELGDSALYLCASSSQQGAGANVLTFGAGSRLTVL.

This chain connects TRBV5-1 to TRBJ2-1; 9 nucleotides agree with TRBD2. The CDR3 runs 17 residues. Looked up from germline, CDR1 is SGHRS and CDR2 is YFSETQ. Trimming cost V 0 bases and J 2 bases; bases outside gene matches: 6. CDR3 in DNA: TGCGCCAGCAGCTTGGTACCGCTAGCGGGGACCTACAATGAGCAGTTCTTC. It translates to CASSLVPLAGTYNEQFF.

CDR3 bases: TGTGCCTGGAGTGACCGGGACAGGGTCTACGAGCAGTACTTC. Protein product: CAWSDRDRVYEQYF. This rearrangement joins TRBV30 to TRBJ2-7; 9 nucleotides align to TRBD1. Germline V lookup: CDR1 GTSNPN, CDR2 SVGIG (reference sequence). The CDR3 has 14 residues. V gave up 1 base and J gave up 3 bases; unmatched junction bases: 4.

V and J are TRBV5-6 and TRBJ1-1; D is possibly TRBD1 (5 bases). This CDR3 has 15 residues. The germline gives CDR1 SGHDT, CDR2 YYEEEE. V was pared by 3 bases and J by 0 bases, with 12 bases between. CDR3 protein: CASSSPGGMNTEAFF. CDR3 coding DNA: TGTGCCAGCAGCTCCCCTGGGGGAATGAACACTGAAGCTTTCTTT.

The rearrangement joins TRBV28 to TRBJ2-6, with a tentative D call TRBD1 (6 bases). Germline assignment: CDR1 MDHEN and CDR2 SYDVKM. CDR3 size: 16 residues. Trimming took 2 bases from V and 2 from J, leaving 10 bases between them. CDR3 protein: CASSLHRVAGANVLTF. CDR3 in DNA: TGTGCCAGCAGTTTACACAGGGTTGCTGGGGCCAACGTCCTGACTTTC.

This rearrangement joins TRBV27 to TRBJ1-6; D remains unclear. The CDR3 is 17 residues long. Germline V CDR1 and CDR2: MNHEY, SMNVEV (reference sequence). The V end lost 0 bases, the J end lost 0 bases, and 9 bases lay between the germline ends. This chain's CDR3 is CASSLSGRSSYNSPLHF. As DNA, the CDR3 is TGTGCCAGCAGTTTATCTGGGCGGAGCTCCTATAATTCACCCCTCCACTTT.

The chain recombines TRBV5-1 with TRBJ2-7; no firm D call. The CDR3 loop spans 15 amino acids. Per the germline V gene, CDR1 is SGHRS and CDR2 is YFSETQ. Between the trimmed V and J ends, which lost 0 bases and 0 bases, there was a span of 10 bases. CDR3 amino acids: CASSLGSGPSYEQYF. CDR3 bases: TGCGCCAGCAGCTTGGGGTCAGGTCCCTCCTACGAGCAGTACTTC.

The chain joins TRBV5-1 to TRBJ1-1; D is perhaps TRBD1 (6 bases). Germline CDR1 is SGHRS and CDR2 is YFSETQ. CDR3 size: 16 residues. V was pared by 5 bases and J by 0 bases, with 17 bases between. The CDR3 DNA sequence: TGCGCCAGCAGGCCCCAGGGGTTTCTTATGAACACTGAAGCTTTCTTT. As protein: CASRPQGFLMNTEAFF. The full variable domain, with the rest looked up from reference TRBV5-1 and TRBJ1-1, is KAGVTQTPRYLIKTRGQQVTLSCSPISGHRSVSWYQQTPGQGLQFLFEYFSETQRNKGNFPGRFSGRQFSNSRSEMNVSTLELGDSALYLCASRPQGFLMNTEAFFGQGTRLTVV.

To note about this clone: Other DNA sequences in this specimen translate into the identical CDR3. The chain joins TRBV29-1 to TRBJ2-5; possible D gene TRBD1, 6 bases. V was clipped by 4 bases and J by 4 bases, with 10 bases between them. CDR1 and CDR2 (germline): SQVTM, ANQGSEA. CDR3 size: 12 residues. The CDR3 here is CSVAGAGETQYF. The DNA of the CDR3 is TGCAGCGTTGCAGGGGCGGGAGAGACCCAGTACTTC.

The chain employs TRBV6-5 and TRBJ1-3; no firm D call. Trimming removed 4 bases from V and 4 bases from J, with 8 bases in between. CDR1 and CDR2 (germline): MNHEY, SVGAGI. CDR3 length equals 13 residues. This CDR3 is CASSSVFGNTIYF. The CDR3 DNA reads TGTGCCAGCAGTTCCGTTTTCGGAAACACCATATATTTT.

The chain couples TRBV5-4 to TRBJ2-1; no definite D call. In germline, CDR1 is SGHNT, CDR2 YYREEE (reference sequence). Trimming took off 5 bases at V and 0 bases at J, with 15 bases between the two ends. This CDR3 has 16 amino acids. The CDR3 nucleotides read TGTGCCAGCAGTCGCCATGGGGTCCGCTCCTACAATGAGCAGTTCTTC. Amino acid sequence: CASSRHGVRSYNEQFF. Together with reference TRBV5-4 and TRBJ2-1, the CDR3 gives the full variable domain: ETGVTQSPTHLIKTRGQQVTLRCSSQSGHNTVSWYQQALGQGPQFIFQYYREEENGRGNFPPRFSGLQFPNYSSELNVNALELDDSALYLCASSRHGVRSYNEQFFGPGTRLTVL.

The genes are TRBV27 and TRBJ2-7; TRBD2 agrees at 9 bases. Trimming took 5 bases from V and 1 from J; bases not matched to a gene: 6. This CDR3 spans 15 amino acids. Germline loops: CDR1 MNHEY, CDR2 SMNVEV (reference sequence). CDR3 in DNA: TGTGCCAGCAGTCCCGGGACTAGCTGGTCCTACGAGCAGTACTTC. Its protein product is CASSPGTSWSYEQYF.

The chain links TRBV19 to TRBJ2-2; a weak D match, TRBD2 (6 bases). The CDR3 covers 17 residues. CDR1 is LNHDA, CDR2 SQIVND, per germline (reference sequence). Trimming left V 5 bases short and J 7 bases short, with 23 bases between. CDR3 in amino acids: CASSPPTRLVSIGELFF. The CDR3 region has the DNA TGTGCCAGTAGTCCCCCGACCCGACTAGTATCTATCGGGGAGCTGTTTTTT.